The rows below give T cell receptor beta chains drawn from one sample of a study of regulatory T cells in long-lasting Graves disease. TCRdb redid the calling of the multiplex PCR reads with MiXCR, one entry per CDR3 protein. The sample yields around 450,000 distinct CDR3 sequences, 14% to 15% seen once. These records were also assigned to another study, of T cells in Graves' hyperthyroidism and ophthalmopathy.

The starting material was peripheral blood mononuclear cells (PBMCs), obtained at new diagnosis, from a patient treated with antithyroid drugs. The receptors shown here come from a woman in her 30s with Graves disease. The CDR3 runs from the conserved cysteine through the conserved F or W. The D gene is left open where the match is weak. Only some rows state a clone size, as once, few, many or a class for expanded clones.

J gene | CDR3 length | V gene | clone size | D gene | CDR3 protein | CDR3 DNA
TRBJ2-1 | 15 | TRBV9 | few | . | CASSVAGLSYNEQFF | TGTGCCAGCAGCGTAGCGGGGCTCTCCTACAATGAGCAGTTCTTC
TRBJ1-4 | 15 | TRBV12-3/TRBV12-4 | many | . | CASSLRARGVEKLFF | TGTGCCAGCAGTTTAAGGGCTCGAGGGGTTGAAAAACTGTTTTTT
TRBJ2-1 | 17 | TRBV3-1 | . | TRBD2 | CASSPRIAGGSYNEQFF | TGTGCCAGCAGCCCCCGAATAGCGGGAGGGTCCTACAATGAGCAGTTCTTC
TRBJ2-1 | 19 | TRBV7-3 | many | TRBD2 | CARRLGGASPESSYNEQFF | TGTGCCAGGAGGCTCGGGGGGGCTAGTCCAGAAAGCTCCTACAATGAGCAGTTCTTC
TRBJ1-2 | 14 | TRBV2 | many | . | CASSDSEGHYGYTF | TGTGCCAGCAGTGACTCCGAGGGACACTATGGCTACACCTTC
TRBJ2-5 | 17 | TRBV6-2/TRBV6-3 | few | TRBD2 | CASSYSIREGKQETQYF | TGTGCCAGCAGTTACTCGATCCGGGAGGGGAAACAAGAGACCCAGTACTTC
TRBJ1-5 | 14 | TRBV6-1 | few | TRBD1 | CASRQGASNQPQHF | TGTGCCAGCAGGCAGGGGGCCTCCAATCAGCCCCAGCATTTT
TRBJ1-1 | 14 | TRBV5-1 | many | TRBD1 | CASTRDRGLTEAFF | TGCGCCAGCACGCGGGACAGGGGGCTAACTGAAGCTTTCTTT
TRBJ2-1 | 15 | TRBV5-1 | many | TRBD2 | CASRQGLAGVNEQFF | TGCGCCAGCAGACAAGGACTAGCGGGAGTAAATGAGCAGTTCTTC
TRBJ2-7 | 17 | TRBV9 | . | TRBD2 | CASSVELREGFYNEQYF | TGTGCCAGCAGCGTAGAGTTGCGGGAGGGCTTCTACAATGAGCAGTACTTC
TRBJ1-1 | 13 | TRBV28 | many | . | CASSPTGGTEAFF | TGTGCCAGCAGCCCTACCGGGGGCACTGAAGCTTTCTTT
TRBJ2-1 | 14 | TRBV29-1 | few | TRBD2 | CSVDPGGPGNEQFF | TGCAGCGTTGACCCGGGAGGGCCAGGTAATGAGCAGTTCTTC
TRBJ1-4 | 14 | TRBV24-1 | few | TRBD1 | CATKGASPNEKLFF | TGTGCCACTAAGGGGGCGAGCCCTAATGAAAAACTGTTTTTT
TRBJ1-2 | 12 | TRBV29-1 | few | . | CSVTTANYGYTF | TGCAGCGTTACGACAGCTAACTATGGCTACACCTTC
TRBJ2-2 | 17 | TRBV5-6 | . | . | CASSLPDTTTNTGELFF | TGTGCCAGCAGCTTACCGGACACTACGACCAACACCGGGGAGCTGTTTTTT
TRBJ2-5 | 15 | TRBV27 | . | TRBD2 | CASSSLGTRQETQYF | TGTGCCAGCAGTTCTTTGGGGACTAGGCAAGAGACCCAGTACTTC
TRBJ2-2 | 17 | TRBV20-1 | . | . | CSAPEMSGTLNTGELFF | TGCAGTGCACCAGAAATGTCCGGGACCCTAAACACCGGGGAGCTGTTTTTT
TRBJ2-5 | 17 | TRBV3-1 | few | TRBD2 | CASSRGTSGSWQETQYF | TGTGCCAGCAGCCGCGGGACTAGCGGGAGTTGGCAAGAGACCCAGTACTTC
TRBJ2-7 | 15 | TRBV4-1 | few | . | CASSQVGGSPYEQYF | TGCGCCAGCAGCCAAGTGGGCGGGTCCCCCTACGAGCAGTACTTC
TRBJ2-3 | 18 | TRBV6-1 | many | TRBD2 | CASTRKGGLAGETDTQYF | TGTGCCAGCACCCGAAAGGGCGGACTAGCGGGAGAGACGGATACGCAGTATTTT
TRBJ1-2 | 14 | TRBV6-1 | few | . | CASRPVGGDYGYTF | TGTGCCAGCAGACCCGTTGGGGGGGACTATGGCTACACCTTC
TRBJ1-5 | 13 | TRBV12-3/TRBV12-4 | . | . | CVSRYTPSQPQHF | TGTGTCAGCAGGTACACCCCCTCCCAGCCCCAGCATTTT
TRBJ2-4 | 16 | TRBV2 | many | TRBD2 | CASATSGTLAKNIQYF | TGTGCCAGCGCAACTAGCGGGACACTAGCCAAAAACATTCAGTACTTC
TRBJ2-1 | 13 | TRBV7-9 | . | . | CASSSPPELEQFF | TGTGCCAGCAGCTCCCCCCCGGAGTTGGAGCAGTTCTTC
TRBJ1-2 | 17 | TRBV6-1 | many | TRBD1 | CASSVPDRAVLNYGYTF | TGTGCCAGCAGTGTACCGGACAGGGCGGTTTTGAACTATGGCTACACCTTC
TRBJ1-1 | 14 | TRBV19 | few | . | CASGGGWLDTEAFF | TGTGCCAGTGGGGGAGGTTGGCTGGACACTGAAGCTTTCTTT
TRBJ2-2 | 15 | TRBV6-1 | many | TRBD2 | CASSPSGRRTGELFF | TGTGCCAGCAGTCCTAGCGGGAGGAGGACCGGGGAGCTGTTTTTT
TRBJ2-2 | 18 | TRBV4-1 | . | TRBD1 | CASSQEPGATGSTGELFF | TGCGCCAGCAGCCAAGAGCCCGGGGCGACAGGGTCGACCGGGGAGCTGTTTTTT
TRBJ2-1 | 13 | TRBV20-1 | many | TRBD2 | CSATSGEHNEQFF | TGCAGTGCGACTAGCGGGGAACACAATGAGCAGTTCTTC
TRBJ2-1 | 18 | TRBV14 | many | TRBD2 | CASSQESRLAGASNEQFF | TGTGCCAGCAGCCAAGAATCCAGGCTAGCGGGAGCCAGCAATGAGCAGTTCTTC
TRBJ2-1 | 14 | TRBV6-1 | many | TRBD2 | CASNSLAGYNEQFF | TGTGCCAGCAACAGTTTAGCGGGGTACAATGAGCAGTTCTTC
TRBJ2-2 | 18 | TRBV19 | few | TRBD2 | CASSSSLGGGPATGELFF | TGTGCCAGTAGTTCCTCCCTTGGGGGAGGGCCCGCCACCGGGGAGCTGTTTTTT